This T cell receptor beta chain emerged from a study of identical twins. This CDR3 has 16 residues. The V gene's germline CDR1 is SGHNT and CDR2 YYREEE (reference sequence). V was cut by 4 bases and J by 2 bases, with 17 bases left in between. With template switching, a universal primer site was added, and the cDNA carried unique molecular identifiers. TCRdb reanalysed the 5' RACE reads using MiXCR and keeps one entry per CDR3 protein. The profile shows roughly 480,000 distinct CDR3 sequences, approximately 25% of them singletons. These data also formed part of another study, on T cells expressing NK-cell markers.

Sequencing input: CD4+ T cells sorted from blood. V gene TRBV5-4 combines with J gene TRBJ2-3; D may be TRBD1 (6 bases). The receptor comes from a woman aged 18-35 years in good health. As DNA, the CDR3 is TGTGCCAGCAGCCGGCCAAAGACAGGAGACACAGATACGCAGTATTTT. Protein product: CASSRPKTGDTDTQYF.